The 21 T cell receptor beta chains in this list originate from one sample, sequenced in a study of blood T cells in healthy people across ages. Then a second PCR, running about 6 to 12 cycles, was carried out with a sample-barcoded 5' primer and a J-beta primer mix. TCRdb independently ran MiXCR on the 5' RACE reads; one entry per CDR3 protein. The data show roughly 930,000 distinct CDR3 sequences, with about 48% seen just once and 13% held by the top ten. Sequences were obtained from blood. These receptors came from a man aged 25 to 40 in good health.

The table lists this clonotype with a few counts. The rearrangement uses TRBV9 and TRBJ2-7; 9 bases are shared with TRBD1. The CDR3 runs to 15 residues. Looked up from germline, CDR1 is SGDLS and CDR2 is YYNGEE. V trimming: 0 bases; J trimming: 2 bases; junction bases outside the gene matches: 3. The CDR3 bases are TGTGCCAGCAGCGTAGCGTACAGGGGGCCCTACGAGCAGTACTTC. It is translated as CASSVAYRGPYEQYF.

CDR3 protein: CASSLAGQGSPGANVLTF. The DNA of the CDR3 is TGTGCCAGCAGTTTAGCGGGTCAGGGATCCCCTGGGGCCAACGTCCTGACTTTC. The V and J genes are TRBV28 and TRBJ2-6, with D possibly being TRBD1 or TRBD2 (5 bases each). Germline V lookup: CDR1 MDHEN, CDR2 SYDVKM. Trimming left V 2 bases short and J 2 bases short, with 16 bases between. The CDR3 loop spans 18 amino acids.

The V call is TRBV4-3, the J call TRBJ2-7; D is possibly TRBD2 (5 bases). Germline-derived CDR1 and CDR2 are LGHNA and YSLEER. Trimming removed 4 bases at V and 2 bases at J, with 15 bases between. The CDR3 is 15 amino acids. CDR3 in amino acids: CASSPEPGITYEQYF. The CDR3 region has the DNA TGCGCCAGCAGCCCTGAACCCGGGATTACCTACGAGCAGTACTTC.

This sequence joins TRBV7-9 and TRBJ2-7, with a tentative D call TRBD2 (7 bases). The CDR3 loop spans 15 amino acids. CDR1 SEHNR and CDR2 FQNEAQ come from the germline V gene (reference sequence). The V and J ends lost 5 bases and 3 bases respectively, with 17 bases between them. This CDR3 is CASSRGGTIYYEQYF. For the CDR3, the DNA is TGTGCCAGCAGCCGAGGGGGGACTATATACTACGAGCAGTACTTC.

In regard to this clonotype: The junction departs from germline at one end; a sequencing error may be responsible. The V and J genes are TRBV27 and TRBJ2-7; tentatively, D is TRBD1 (6 bases). This CDR3 has 14 amino acids. Germline V gene data show CDR1 as MNHEY and CDR2 as SMNVEV (reference sequence). The CDR3 is CASSPSDSTYGQYF. CDR3 DNA: TGTGCCAGCAGTCCCTCGGACAGCACCTACGGGCAGTACTTC.

V usage is TRBV6-6 and J usage is TRBJ2-6; D gene uncertain. CDR1 and CDR2 from the germline V gene are MNHNY and SVGAGI (reference sequence). The CDR3 consists of 12 residues. Between the trimmed V and J ends, which lost 6 bases and 16 bases, there was a span of 16 bases. The CDR3 spells CASSSNINTLTF. The DNA of the CDR3 is TGTGCCAGCAGCTCCAATATTAATACTCTGACTTTC.

This chain's CDR3 is CATSLGSGANVLTF. In nucleotides, the CDR3 is TGTGCCACCAGTCTTGGCTCTGGGGCCAACGTCCTGACTTTC. The chain couples TRBV24-1 to TRBJ2-6; D unclear. CDR3 size: 14 residues. Germline V CDR1 and CDR2: KGHDR, SFDVKD. Trimming stripped 6 bases from V and 0 bases from J, with 5 bases between.

The chain carries TRBV12-3 or TRBV12-4 and TRBJ2-5; TRBD2 might be the D (5 bases). The length of the CDR3 is 14 residues. V was pared by 3 bases and J by 7 bases, with 15 bases between. In DNA form, the CDR3 reads TGTGCCAGCAGTTTCTGGGTCAGTGAGGGGACCCAGTACTTC. This gives the protein CASSFWVSEGTQYF.

This chain links TRBV7-2 with TRBJ1-1; D might be TRBD1 (6 bases). The CDR3 runs 11 residues. Between the trimmed V and J ends, which lost 5 bases and 11 bases, there was a span of 12 bases. Looked up from germline, CDR1 is SGHTA and CDR2 is FQGNSA. CDR3 protein: CASSAIRGAFF. The CDR3, as DNA: TGTGCCAGCAGCGCAATAAGGGGGGCTTTCTTT.

The rearrangement joins TRBV10-3 to TRBJ1-1; D unclear. V shed 2 bases and J shed 4 bases, with 5 bases lying between them. The CDR3 spans 12 residues. The germline gives CDR1 ENHRY, CDR2 SYGVKD. The CDR3 nucleotides read TGTGCCATCAGTGAGGTAGGCACTGAAGCTTTCTTT. This sequence encodes CAISEVGTEAFF.

V gene TRBV29-1 combines with J gene TRBJ2-3, with D perhaps TRBD1 (6 bases). The CDR3 loop spans 13 amino acids. Germline V gene lookup returns CDR1 SQVTM and CDR2 ANQGSEA. Trimming shortened V by 7 bases and J by 2 bases, and 13 bases separated the two germline ends. The CDR3 bases are TGCAGCGCCGAAGGACAGATCACAGATACGCAGTATTTT. It specifies CSAEGQITDTQYF.

V usage is TRBV5-5 and J usage is TRBJ1-6, with D tentatively TRBD1 (6 bases). The CDR3 sequence is 16 residues long. Germline V CDR1 and CDR2: SGHKS, YYEKEE (reference sequence). V was pared by 1 base and J by 7 bases, with 15 bases between. This CDR3 reads CASSLTGGMGNSPLHF. The CDR3 DNA sequence: TGTGCCAGCAGCTTGACGGGGGGCATGGGGAATTCACCCCTCCACTTT.

On this clonotype itself: One end of the junction fails to match germline, which may point to a read error. The chain carries TRBV30 and TRBJ1-2; 7 bases line up with TRBD1. This CDR3 comprises 11 residues. Per the germline V gene, CDR1 is GTSNPN and CDR2 is SVGIG (reference sequence). CDR3 in DNA: TGTGCCGGGAGTGTAGGGGGCGGCTACACCTTC. Its protein is CAGSVGGGYTF.

Of note for this clonotype: Relative to the germline gene, one junction end is altered; a read error may explain this. V gene TRBV2 combines with J gene TRBJ2-7; D might be TRBD1 or TRBD2, each matching 7 bases. This CDR3 has 16 residues. The germline gives CDR1 SNHLY, CDR2 FYNNEI. The CDR3 region is CVSRYRQGGGTYEQYF. The DNA of the CDR3 is TGTGTCAGCAGATACCGACAGGGAGGGGGAACCTACGAGCAGTACTTC.

This clonotype was observed a handful of times. The V and J genes are TRBV29-1 and TRBJ1-1; D remains ambiguous. The CDR3 is made up of 12 amino acids. The V gene's germline CDR1 is SQVTM and CDR2 ANQGSEA. Trimming removed 7 bases from V and 4 bases from J, with 13 bases in between. The CDR3 loop reads CSAEGTSTEAFF. Here the CDR3 DNA reads TGCAGCGCCGAGGGCACTTCCACTGAAGCTTTCTTT.

This clonotype was observed a few times. The CDR3: CASSRTGKTYNEQFF. DNA of the CDR3: TGTGCCAGCAGTAGGACAGGGAAAACCTACAATGAGCAGTTCTTC. The J gene is TRBJ2-1, the V gene TRBV12-3 or TRBV12-4; TRBD1 matches 8 bases. The CDR3 contains 15 residues. After removal of 5 bases from V and 2 bases from J, the junction contained 5 bases not matched to a gene.

V is TRBV7-2 and J is TRBJ1-2; TRBD1 agrees at 10 bases. The germline V gene has CDR1 SGHTA and CDR2 FQGNSA. The J segment lost 4 bases and the V segment lost 5 bases, leaving 4 bases of the junction unmatched. This CDR3 has 14 amino acids. CDR3 protein: CASSGGQGVYGYTF. Here the CDR3 DNA reads TGTGCCAGCAGCGGAGGACAGGGGGTCTATGGCTACACCTTC.

The CDR3 reads CSVDATGGDEQYF. CDR3 DNA sequence: TGCAGCGTTGACGCGACAGGGGGCGACGAGCAGTACTTC. The chain combines TRBV29-1 with TRBJ2-7, with 10 bases identical to TRBD1. V was clipped by 3 bases and J by 5 bases; unmatched bases: 4. Germline V CDR1 and CDR2: SQVTM, ANQGSEA. There are 13 residues in the CDR3.

The chain employs TRBV29-1 and TRBJ2-2; D possibly corresponds to TRBD1 (6 bases). Germline V gene data show CDR1 as SQVTM and CDR2 as ANQGSEA. This CDR3 comprises 14 residues. Trimming cost V 3 bases and J 5 bases, with 13 bases left between them. In DNA, the CDR3 is TGCAGCGTTGAGAATCTCAGGGGAACCGGGGAGCTGTTTTTT. It is translated as CSVENLRGTGELFF.

The chain carries TRBV4-2 and TRBJ2-4; 8 bases align to TRBD2. Near its end, the DNA agrees better with TRBJ2-7, so the J call may be wrong. Per germline, CDR1 LGHNA and CDR2 YNFKEQ. The CDR3 runs 16 residues. The CDR3 sequence: CASSQDTGGTTYEQYF. CDR3 DNA: TGTGCCAGCAGCCAAGATACGGGGGGGACAACCTACGAGCAGTACTTC.

The gene calls are TRBV27 and TRBJ2-5; D not resolved. The CDR3 contains 13 residues. The germline V and J ends were trimmed by 10 bases and 4 bases, with 16 bases remaining between them. CDR1 and CDR2 (germline): MNHEY, SMNVEV (reference sequence). The CDR3 reads CANRLLPLETQYF. The CDR3 DNA reads as TGTGCCAACCGACTCCTACCATTAGAGACCCAGTACTTC.